This entry concerns a single T cell receptor beta chain. Trimming removed 4 bases from V and 8 bases from J, with 10 bases in between. Germline lookup yields CDR1 SNHLY and CDR2 FYNNEI. The length of the CDR3 is 12 residues. The data belong to a study of blood T cell repertoires in COVID-19. Study as a whole: Donors in the United States, Italy and Spain gave samples during acute or convalescent COVID-19.

Measured with immunoSEQ multiplex PCR; TCRdb has only the in-frame clones, and not every one. The data show about 370,000 clones, around 87% seen once. The chain couples TRBV2 to TRBJ2-3, with D hard to call. The clonotype was recovered from a woman in her thirties with COVID-19, enrolled during active disease. Sequencing used peripheral blood. Here the CDR3 reads CASSALSPTQYF. The CDR3 DNA sequence: TGTGCCAGCAGTGCTTTATCCCCTACGCAGTATTTT.